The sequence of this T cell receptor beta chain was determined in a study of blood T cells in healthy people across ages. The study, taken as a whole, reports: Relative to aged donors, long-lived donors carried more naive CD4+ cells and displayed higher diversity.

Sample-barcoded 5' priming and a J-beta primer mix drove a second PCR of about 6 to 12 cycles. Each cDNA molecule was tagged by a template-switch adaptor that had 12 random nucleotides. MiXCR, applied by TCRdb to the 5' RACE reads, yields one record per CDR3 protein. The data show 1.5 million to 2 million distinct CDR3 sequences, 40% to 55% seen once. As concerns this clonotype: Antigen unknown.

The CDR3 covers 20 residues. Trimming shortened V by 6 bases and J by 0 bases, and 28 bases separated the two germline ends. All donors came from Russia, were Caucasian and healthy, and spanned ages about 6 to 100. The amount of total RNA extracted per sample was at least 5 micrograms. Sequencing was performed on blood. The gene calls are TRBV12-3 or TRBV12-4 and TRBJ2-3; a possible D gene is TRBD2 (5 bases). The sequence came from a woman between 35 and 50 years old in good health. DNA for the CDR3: TGTGCCAGCAGCCGTCCCCGGCGGGCACTGACCAACGTTAGCACAGATACGCAGTATTTT. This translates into CASSRPRRALTNVSTDTQYF.